Following are 25 T cell receptor beta chains from one sample sequenced in a study of cytomegalovirus exposure and HLA in healthy donors. PCR primers comprised 60 Vbeta and 13 Jbeta primers. The protocol was immunoSEQ multiplex PCR, while the TCRdb copy is restricted to in-frame clones and leaves out a portion. Found here are 120,000 to 150,000 clones, 75% of them singletons; the top ten hold 3.3%. What was sequenced was PBMCs. These receptors were obtained from a man aged 35 to 55 in good health and CMV-seronegative.

This chain joins TRBV4-2 and TRBJ2-1; 8 bases line up with TRBD2. Germline assignment: CDR1 LGHNA and CDR2 YNFKEQ. The CDR3 contains 21 residues. With 4 bases clipped from V and 0 bases from J, the junction kept 20 bases outside the gene matches. As DNA, the CDR3 is TGTGCCAGCAGCCCTTACCTACTACCCTTTAGCGGGGACCCCTCCTACAATGAGCAGTTCTTC. Its translation is CASSPYLLPFSGDPSYNEQFF.

V is TRBV19 and J is TRBJ1-1; D might be TRBD1 (5 bases). V lost 7 bases to trimming and J lost 4 bases, with 13 bases between them. Germline CDR1 reads LNHDA; CDR2 reads SQIVND (reference sequence). There are 13 residues in the CDR3. DNA for the CDR3: TGTGCCAGTACTCAGGGAGGGATCACTGAAGCTTTCTTT. This translates into CASTQGGITEAFF.

The chain employs TRBV6-5 and TRBJ2-2; D is ambiguous. With 6 bases removed from V and 8 bases from J, the gap between germline ends came to 13 bases. This CDR3 comprises 13 residues. Germline CDR1 reads MNHEY; CDR2 reads SVGAGI. CDR3 loop: CASRRRGPGELFF. The CDR3 DNA reads as TGTGCCAGCAGACGACGAGGCCCGGGGGAGCTGTTTTTT.

The chain combines TRBV28 with TRBJ2-7; D call uncertain. The CDR3 consists of 18 residues. CDR1 is MDHEN, CDR2 SYDVKM, per germline. V was shortened by 1 base and J by 0 bases, with 19 bases between the two germline ends. As DNA, the CDR3 is TGTGCCAGCAGTTTATTCGTATCCCCCGTGACTGACTCCTACGAGCAGTACTTC. Translated, it gives CASSLFVSPVTDSYEQYF.

The chain employs TRBV7-9 and TRBJ1-2, with 7 bases that match TRBD1. Germline CDR1 is SEHNR and CDR2 is FQNEAQ (reference sequence). The CDR3 sequence is 16 residues long. V lost 2 bases and J lost 3; bases outside the gene matches: 9. The CDR3 reads CASSLPIRTGHYGYTF. For the CDR3, the DNA is TGTGCCAGCAGCTTACCAATCCGGACAGGCCACTATGGCTACACCTTC. The whole variable domain, filled in from reference TRBV7-9 and TRBJ1-2, reads DTGVSQNPRHKITKRGQNVTFRCDPISEHNRLYWYRQTLGQGPEFLTYFQNEAQLEKSRLLSDRFSAERPKGSFSTLEIQRTEQGDSAMYLCASSLPIRTGHYGYTFGSGTRLTVV.

The chain combines TRBV7-8 with TRBJ1-2; D call uncertain. Germline V gene data show CDR1 as SGHVS and CDR2 as FQNEAQ. With 1 base removed from V and 8 bases from J, the gap between germline ends came to 11 bases. This CDR3 is built from 13 residues. The CDR3 nucleotides are TGTGCCAGCAGCTTAGTCGGGTTCCGGGGCTACACCTTC. Amino acid sequence: CASSLVGFRGYTF.

V usage is TRBV29-1 and J usage is TRBJ2-3, with 9 positions matching TRBD2. CDR3 size: 14 residues. V lost 7 bases to trimming and J lost 5 bases; unmatched junction nucleotides: 10. In germline, CDR1 is SQVTM, CDR2 ANQGSEA. CDR3 in amino acids: CSASTAGGIDTQYF. Written as DNA, the CDR3 is TGCAGCGCCTCTACAGCGGGGGGAATAGATACGCAGTATTTT.

The V and J genes are TRBV7-2 and TRBJ2-2; D gene ambiguous. V lost 4 bases and J 4 bases, leaving 10 bases between the germline ends. Germline loops: CDR1 SGHTA, CDR2 FQGNSA. CDR3 length: 14 residues. CDR3 nucleotide sequence: TGTGCCAGCAGCTACACCTCTCGCACCGGGGAGCTGTTTTTT. Translating it yields CASSYTSRTGELFF.

V is TRBV27 and J is TRBJ2-5; D perhaps matches TRBD1 (5 bases). Trimming stripped 1 base from V and 2 bases from J, with 8 bases between. CDR1 is MNHEY, CDR2 SMNVEV, per germline (reference sequence). The CDR3 covers 14 residues. CDR3 DNA: TGTGCCAGCAGTTTATGGGGCTCGCAAGAGACCCAGTACTTC. Encoded protein: CASSLWGSQETQYF.

Of note for this clone: Sequence at one end of the junction differs from germline and may be a read error. The chain recombines TRBV2 with TRBJ1-2, with D tentatively TRBD1 (5 bases). Looked up from germline, CDR1 is SNHLY and CDR2 is FYNNEI. The CDR3 has 11 amino acids. The CDR3 spells CASTNIGPGHF. Here the CDR3 DNA reads TGTGCCAGCACCAACATTGGTCCAGGACACTTC. Filled out from reference TRBV2 and TRBJ1-2, the complete variable domain reads EPEVTQTPSHQVTQMGQEVILRCVPISNHLYFYWYRQILGQKVEFLVSFYNNEISEKSEIFDDQFSVERPDGSNFTLKIRSTKLEDSAMYFCASTNIGPGHFGSGTRLTVV.

The chain uses TRBV9 and TRBJ1-2, with unresolved D. Germline CDR1 and CDR2: SGDLS and YYNGEE. CDR3 length: 15 amino acids. V was pared by 0 bases and J by 4 bases, with 13 bases between. The CDR3 is CASSVGLLRPYGYTF. CDR3 in DNA: TGTGCCAGCAGCGTAGGACTCCTTAGGCCCTATGGCTACACCTTC.

The chain has TRBV4-1 and TRBJ2-7, with D perhaps TRBD1 (5 bases). Trimming cost V 0 bases and J 0 bases, with 15 bases left between them. Germline CDR1 is MGHRA and CDR2 is YSYEKL. This CDR3 is built from 17 residues. The DNA for the CDR3 is TGCGCCAGCAGCCAAGATATGTGGGGCAGGGTCTCCTACGAGCAGTACTTC. Translated: CASSQDMWGRVSYEQYF.

This clone has only one observation. The rearrangement links TRBV2 to TRBJ2-3, with D possibly matching TRBD1 (5 bases). Germline CDR1 reads SNHLY; CDR2 reads FYNNEI. CDR3 length: 16 residues. The V and J ends lost 7 bases and 2 bases respectively, with 19 bases between them. CDR3 nucleotide sequence: TGTGCCAGCACCATCCTCAGGGTTGGGGCCACAGATACGCAGTATTTT. It yields the protein CASTILRVGATDTQYF. Drawing the rest from reference TRBV2 and TRBJ2-3, the complete variable domain is EPEVTQTPSHQVTQMGQEVILRCVPISNHLYFYWYRQILGQKVEFLVSFYNNEISEKSEIFDDQFSVERPDGSNFTLKIRSTKLEDSAMYFCASTILRVGATDTQYFGPGTRLTVL.

This clone was counted between two and nine times. The chain recombines TRBV6-6 with TRBJ1-1; D remains ambiguous. Germline values: CDR1 MNHNY, CDR2 SVGAGI (reference sequence). The CDR3 length is 14 residues. Trimming took off 4 bases at V and 3 bases at J, with 12 bases between the two ends. The CDR3 sequence is CASSFGPVDTEAFF. Written as DNA, the CDR3 is TGTGCCAGCAGTTTTGGCCCAGTGGACACTGAAGCTTTCTTT.

The DNA for the CDR3 is TGTGCCAGCAGTTTAAACGGGAATCAGCCCCAGCATTTT. Amino acid sequence: CASSLNGNQPQHF. The chain links TRBV28 to TRBJ1-5; D is unclear. This CDR3 is built from 13 residues. The V gene's germline CDR1 is MDHEN and CDR2 SYDVKM. V was shortened by 2 bases and J by 4 bases, with 6 bases between the two germline ends.

This chain joins TRBV14 and TRBJ1-2; TRBD1 might be the D (5 bases). The CDR3 sequence is 14 residues long. Germline V CDR1 and CDR2: SGHDN, FVKESK. Deletions cut 5 bases from V and 0 bases from J, with 10 bases between. The CDR3 DNA reads as TGTGCCAGCAGCAGGGCCAGGGCTAACTATGGCTACACCTTC. This sequence encodes CASSRARANYGYTF.

This chain links TRBV6-1 with TRBJ1-1; 10 nucleotides align to TRBD1. In germline, CDR1 is MNHNS, CDR2 SASEGT. Trimming removed 8 bases from V and 1 base from J; junction bases left unmatched: 4. The CDR3 has 14 residues. The CDR3 loop reads CASGWTGGNTEAFF. DNA of the CDR3: TGTGCCAGCGGATGGACAGGGGGGAACACTGAAGCTTTCTTT.

The chain uses TRBV5-1 and TRBJ2-2; D may be TRBD2 (7 bases). This CDR3 comprises 15 residues. The ends were cut back, 0 bases at V and 6 bases at J, with 12 bases in the middle. Germline CDR1 is SGHRS and CDR2 is YFSETQ. CDR3 region: CASSLDGGASGELFF. The CDR3 coding sequence is TGCGCCAGCAGCTTGGATGGGGGGGCATCCGGGGAGCTGTTTTTT. The full variable domain, rest sourced from reference TRBV5-1 and TRBJ2-2, is KAGVTQTPRYLIKTRGQQVTLSCSPISGHRSVSWYQQTPGQGLQFLFEYFSETQRNKGNFPGRFSGRQFSNSRSEMNVSTLELGDSALYLCASSLDGGASGELFFGEGSRLTVL.

The chain employs TRBV7-2 and TRBJ1-3, with a possible D match to TRBD1 (5 bases). CDR3 size: 17 residues. Germline V lookup: CDR1 SGHTA, CDR2 FQGNSA. V lost 1 base and J lost 0, with 13 bases in between. The CDR3 region has the DNA TGTGCCAGCAGCTTAGTTTCGTGGGGGGGCTCTGGAAACACCATATATTTT. As protein: CASSLVSWGGSGNTIYF.

The V and J genes are TRBV6-6 and TRBJ2-4, with D possibly matching TRBD2 (6 bases). CDR3 size: 15 residues. Trimming took 6 bases from V and 3 from J, leaving 15 bases between them. Per the germline V gene, CDR1 is MNHNY and CDR2 is SVGAGI (reference sequence). DNA for the CDR3: TGTGCCAGCAGGGCGTCGGGGGTCGGCAAAAACATTCAGTACTTC. This sequence encodes CASRASGVGKNIQYF.

This sequence joins TRBV10-2 and TRBJ1-1; 7 bases match TRBD1. From germline, CDR1 is WSHSY and CDR2 SAAADI. This CDR3 region has 14 residues. V was clipped by 3 bases and J by 3 bases; unmatched bases: 4. CDR3 sequence: CASSEGTAYTEAFF. CDR3 nucleotide sequence: TGCGCCAGCAGTGAAGGGACAGCATACACTGAAGCTTTCTTT.

This clone has just a few counts. The CDR3 DNA reads as TGCGCCAGCAGAAACGGACAGGGGGGCTTTAACTATGGCTACACCTTC. Translating it yields CASRNGQGGFNYGYTF. V is TRBV5-1 and J is TRBJ1-2, with 10 bases fitting TRBD1. Germline loops: CDR1 SGHRS, CDR2 YFSETQ. The CDR3 length is 16 residues. With V trimmed by 5 bases and J by 1 base, 8 bases remained unmatched.

This chain uses TRBV5-4 with TRBJ2-5; 8 nucleotides agree with TRBD2. Germline trimming cut 2 bases from V and 4 bases from J; bases unmatched to any gene: 10. The CDR3 totals 16 residues. Germline CDR1 is SGHNT and CDR2 is YYREEE (reference sequence). The CDR3 DNA follows: TGTGCCAGCAGCTTTAAGGTCGGGGGGGCCGTAGAGACCCAGTACTTC. Amino acids: CASSFKVGGAVETQYF.

This rearrangement joins TRBV6-5 to TRBJ2-7; weak D call: TRBD2 (6 bases). Trimming cost V 6 bases and J 2 bases, with 14 bases left between them. The CDR3 has 14 residues. Germline CDR1 is MNHEY and CDR2 is SVGAGI. CDR3 coding DNA: TGTGCCAGCAGCCTCCGACTAGACACCTACGAGCAGTACTTC. Amino acid sequence: CASSLRLDTYEQYF.

The rearrangement links TRBV5-1 to TRBJ2-4, with D possibly TRBD2 on 5 matching bases. This CDR3 contains 16 residues. Trimming took off 4 bases at V and 3 bases at J, with 17 bases between the two ends. Germline V lookup: CDR1 SGHRS, CDR2 YFSETQ. CDR3: CASSTRATLGKNIQYF. In DNA form, the CDR3 reads TGCGCCAGCAGCACGAGGGCGACTCTAGGCAAAAACATTCAGTACTTC.